Each of the 3 T cell receptor beta chains below was sequenced from the same sample in a study of blood T cell repertoires in COVID-19. Data came from immunoSEQ multiplex PCR; TCRdb stores just in-frame clones and leaves some out. The sample holds tens of thousands of clones; roughly 86% are singletons and the top ten take more than 6.5%. The specimen was peripheral blood. The receptors originated from a human donor with active COVID-19. The donor label of this sample is uncertain.

This clone was counted a few times. The V call is TRBV30, the J call TRBJ1-6; the match to TRBD1 covers 7 bases. Trimming cost V 0 bases and J 11 bases; bases outside gene matches: 10. CDR1 and CDR2 (germline): GTSNPN, SVGIG (reference sequence). The CDR3 is 15 amino acids. Here the CDR3 reads CAWSVRETGNPPLHF. CDR3 coding DNA: TGTGCCTGGAGTGTACGCGAGACAGGGAATCCACCCCTCCACTTT.

This clone was found a few times. V gene TRBV7-9 combines with J gene TRBJ1-5, with 7 bases fitting TRBD1. The CDR3 totals 15 residues. Germline CDR1 SEHNR, CDR2 FQNEAQ (reference sequence). The trim removed 3 bases at V and 2 bases at J, leaving 4 bases unmatched. The CDR3 spells CASSFDRAGNQPQHF. The CDR3 nucleotides are TGTGCCAGCAGCTTCGACAGGGCCGGCAATCAGCCCCAGCATTTT. The full variable domain, its missing parts supplied by reference TRBV7-9 and TRBJ1-5, is DTGVSQNPRHKITKRGQNVTFRCDPISEHNRLYWYRQTLGQGPEFLTYFQNEAQLEKSRLLSDRFSAERPKGSFSTLEIQRTEQGDSAMYLCASSFDRAGNQPQHFGDGTRLSIL.

The chain couples TRBV18 to TRBJ2-7, with TRBD1 as a possible D gene (5 bases). The ends were cut back, 0 bases at V and 5 bases at J, with 14 bases in the middle. The CDR3 totals 15 residues. The V gene's germline CDR1 is KGHSH and CDR2 LQKENI. In DNA, the CDR3 is TGTGCCAGCTCACCACCCGCTACCTGGGGCGACGAGCAGTACTTC. Amino acid sequence: CASSPPATWGDEQYF.